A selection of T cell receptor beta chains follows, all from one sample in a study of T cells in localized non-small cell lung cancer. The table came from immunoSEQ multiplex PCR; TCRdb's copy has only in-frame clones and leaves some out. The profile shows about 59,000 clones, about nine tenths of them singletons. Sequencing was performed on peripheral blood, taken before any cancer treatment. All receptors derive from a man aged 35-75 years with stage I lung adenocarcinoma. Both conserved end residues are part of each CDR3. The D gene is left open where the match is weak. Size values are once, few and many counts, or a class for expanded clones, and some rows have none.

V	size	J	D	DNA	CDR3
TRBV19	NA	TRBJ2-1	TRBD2	TGTGCCAGTAGCCTACTAGCGGGCCACAATGAGCAGTTCTTC	CASSLLAGHNEQFF
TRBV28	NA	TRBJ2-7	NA	TGTGCCAGCAGTTTGGGGTACGAGCAGTACTTC	CASSLGYEQYF
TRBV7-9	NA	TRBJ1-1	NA	TGTGCCAGCAGGGAGCTAGTGGGGGGGCGCCTTTTTACTGAAGCTTTCTTT	CASRELVGGRLFTEAFF
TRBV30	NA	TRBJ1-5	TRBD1	TGTGCCTGGAGTCCCGGACAGGGAGGACAGCCCCAGCATTTT	CAWSPGQGGQPQHF
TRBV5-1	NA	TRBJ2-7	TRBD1	TGCGCCAGCAGCCCGACAGGGGGCGAGCAGTACTTC	CASSPTGGEQYF
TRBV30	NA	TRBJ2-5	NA	TGTGCCTGGAGTGTATCAAGGCAAGAGACCCAGTACTTC	CAWSVSRQETQYF
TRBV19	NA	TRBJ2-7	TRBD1	TGTGCCAGTAGTATAGGGAGAACAGGGGGCTACGAGCAGTACTTC	CASSIGRTGGYEQYF
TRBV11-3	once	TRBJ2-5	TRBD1	TGTGCCAGCAGCCTAGGGACAGGGATGTACCAAGAGACCCAGTACTTC	CASSLGTGMYQETQYF
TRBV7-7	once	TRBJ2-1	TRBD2	TGTGCTAGCAGCCCCCCCGGGACTAGCTACAATGAGCAGTTCTTC	CASSPPGTSYNEQFF
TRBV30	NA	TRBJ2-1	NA	TGTGCCTGGAGTGGCGGTTACAATGAGCAGTTCTTC	CAWSGGYNEQFF
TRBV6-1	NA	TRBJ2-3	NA	TGTGCCAGCACCCTACAGACAGATACGCAGTATTTT	CASTLQTDTQYF
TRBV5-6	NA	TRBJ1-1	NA	TGTGCCAGCAGCTTGGTTGGCAGTGGGAACACTGAAGCTTTCTTT	CASSLVGSGNTEAFF
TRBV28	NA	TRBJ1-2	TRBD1	TGTGCCAGCAGTTTACTAATGTCACCAGGGACAGGGGGCGCGAGCTACACCTTC	CASSLLMSPGTGGASYTF
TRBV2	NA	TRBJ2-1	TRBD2	TGTGCCAGCAGTAGGACTAGCGGGAGGGAGTACAATGAGCAGTTCTTC	CASSRTSGREYNEQFF
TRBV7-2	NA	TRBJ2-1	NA	TGTGCCAGCAGCTTATTCGGCGGGGTCTACAATGAGCAGTTCTTC	CASSLFGGVYNEQFF
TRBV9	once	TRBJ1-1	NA	TGTGCCAGCAGCGGAGAGGGAGGATTGAACACTGAAGCTTTCTTT	CASSGEGGLNTEAFF
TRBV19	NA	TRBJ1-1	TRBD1	TGTGCCAGTAGTATAGGGACAGGGAACACTGAAGCTTTCTTT	CASSIGTGNTEAFF
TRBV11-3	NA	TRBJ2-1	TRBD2	TGTGCCAGCAGCTTAGCAGGAGCAGCGGGAGGATCCCAGTTCTTC	CASSLAGAAGGSQFF
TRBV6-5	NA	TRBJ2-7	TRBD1	TGTGCCAGCAGCCGGGACAGGCGACACGGCTACGAGCAGTACTTC	CASSRDRRHGYEQYF
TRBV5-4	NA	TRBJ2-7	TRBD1	TGTGCCAGCAGCTCAGGGACAGGCCCCTACGAGCAGTACTTC	CASSSGTGPYEQYF
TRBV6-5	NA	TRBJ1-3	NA	TGTGCCAGCAGTCCGAGCGCCTACTCTGGAAACACCATATATTTT	CASSPSAYSGNTIYF
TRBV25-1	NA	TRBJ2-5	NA	TGTGCCAGCAGTGAATTTGGGACGGGCCAAGAGACCCAGTACTTC	CASSEFGTGQETQYF
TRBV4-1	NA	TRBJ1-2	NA	TGCGCCAGCAGCCAAGATCTAGGCCGGTTCTATGGCTACACCTTC	CASSQDLGRFYGYTF
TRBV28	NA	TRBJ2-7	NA	TGTGCCAGCAGTTTATTAGTCGGTTCCCGGAGAGGGTACGAGCAGTACTTC	CASSLLVGSRRGYEQYF
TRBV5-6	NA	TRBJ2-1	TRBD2	TGTGCCAGCGATCTTGGGCGGGGGACCTACAATGAGCAGTTCTTC	CASDLGRGTYNEQFF
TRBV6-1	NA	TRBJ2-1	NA	TGTGCCAGTGCATTCGGGAGCTCCTACAATGAGCAGTTCTTC	CASAFGSSYNEQFF
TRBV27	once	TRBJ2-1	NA	TGTGCCAGCAGTCCCCGGGGCCCTAGGGATGAGCAGTTCTTC	CASSPRGPRDEQFF
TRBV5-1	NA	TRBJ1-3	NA	TGCGCCAGCAGCCTGTCTGGGACTTTTGGAAACACCATATATTTT	CASSLSGTFGNTIYF
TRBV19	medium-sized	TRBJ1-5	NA	TGTGCCAGTAGTACCGAACTTGCCTTTAGCAATCAGCCCCAGCATTTT	CASSTELAFSNQPQHF
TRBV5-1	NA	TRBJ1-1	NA	TGCGCCAGCAGCTTAGGTTCTACGAACACTGAAGCTTTCTTT	CASSLGSTNTEAFF
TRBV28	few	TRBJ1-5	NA	TGTGCCAGCAGTTTCACTAGCAATCAGCCCCAGCATTTT	CASSFTSNQPQHF
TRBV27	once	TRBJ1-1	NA	TGTGCCAGCAGTCGCTACCAGGGACTCAACACTGAAGCTTTCTTT	CASSRYQGLNTEAFF
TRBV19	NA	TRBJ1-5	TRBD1	TGTGCCAGTACCCTAACAGGGGCCCGTAATCAGCCCCAGCATTTT	CASTLTGARNQPQHF
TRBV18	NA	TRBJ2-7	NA	TGTGCCAGCTCACCACAGAACTACAACTACGAGCAGTACTTC	CASSPQNYNYEQYF
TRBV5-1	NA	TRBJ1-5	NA	TGCGCCAGCAGCTTGGGTCATGGCAATCAGCCCCAGCATTTT	CASSLGHGNQPQHF
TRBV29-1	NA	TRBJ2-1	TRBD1	TGCAGCGTCGGAAAACGGACAGGGGTAGGTAATGAGCAGTTCTTC	CSVGKRTGVGNEQFF
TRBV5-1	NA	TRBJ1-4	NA	TGCGCCAGCAGCCCGGGGGCCAGTGGGGGAGGTGAAAAACTGTTTTTT	CASSPGASGGGEKLFF
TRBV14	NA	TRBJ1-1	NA	TGTGCCAGCAGCCAAGGAGTCATTTTTAAATTGGGGGACACTGAAGCTTTCTTT	CASSQGVIFKLGDTEAFF
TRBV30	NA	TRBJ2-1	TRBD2	TGTGCCTGGGACCCAAGCGGGAGGGCAAATGAGCAGTTCTTC	CAWDPSGRANEQFF
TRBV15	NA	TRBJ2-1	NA	TGTGCCACCAGCCCCGTGATGGGAGAGAATGAGCAGTTCTTC	CATSPVMGENEQFF
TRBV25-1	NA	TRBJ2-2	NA	TGTGCCAGCAGTATGGGACCGACGAACACCGGGGAGCTGTTTTTT	CASSMGPTNTGELFF
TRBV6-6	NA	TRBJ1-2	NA	TGTGCCAGCAGTTACTATATGGGAGGGATTAACTATGGCTACACCTTC	CASSYYMGGINYGYTF
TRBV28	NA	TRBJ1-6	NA	TGTGCCAAACGTAAGGACGGGAATTCACCCCTCCACTTT	CAKRKDGNSPLHF
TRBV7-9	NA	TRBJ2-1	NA	TGTGCCAGCAGCTTAGGAGGGCTAAATGAGCAGTTCTTC	CASSLGGLNEQFF
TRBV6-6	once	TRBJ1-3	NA	TGTGCCAGCAGTTATAACCGGGGAACCTCTGGAAACACCATATATTTT	CASSYNRGTSGNTIYF
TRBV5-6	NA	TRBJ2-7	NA	TGTGCCAGCAGCTCGGGGGTTATCTCCTACGAGCAGTACTTC	CASSSGVISYEQYF
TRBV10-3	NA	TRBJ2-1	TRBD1	TGTGCCATCAGTGCTACAGGGGATGAGCAGTTCTTC	CAISATGDEQFF
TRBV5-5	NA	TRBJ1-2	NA	TGTGCCAGCAGCTTTTACCCAGGCCCTTCTGGCTACACCTTC	CASSFYPGPSGYTF